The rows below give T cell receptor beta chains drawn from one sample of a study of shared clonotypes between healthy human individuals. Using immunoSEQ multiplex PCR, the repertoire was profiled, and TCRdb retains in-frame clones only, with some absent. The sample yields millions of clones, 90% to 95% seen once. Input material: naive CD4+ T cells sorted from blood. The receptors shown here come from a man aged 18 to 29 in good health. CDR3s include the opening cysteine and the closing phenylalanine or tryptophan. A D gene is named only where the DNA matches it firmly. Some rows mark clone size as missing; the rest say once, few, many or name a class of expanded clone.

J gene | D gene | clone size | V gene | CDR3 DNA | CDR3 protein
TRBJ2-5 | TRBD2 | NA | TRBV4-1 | TGCGCCAGCAGCCAAGAGAGAGGCGGGGGGACCCAGTACTTC | CASSQERGGGTQYF
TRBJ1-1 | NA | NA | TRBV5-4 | TGTGCCAGCAGCCCTACAGGGTTGGCTGAAGCTTTCTTT | CASSPTGLAEAFF
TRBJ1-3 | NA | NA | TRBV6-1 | TGTGCCAGCAGTGATCAGGGGCGAGGAAACACCATATATTTT | CASSDQGRGNTIYF
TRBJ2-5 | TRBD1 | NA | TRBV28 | TGTGCCAGCAGTTCCTCGGGACAGGGGGATGAGACCCAGTACTTC | CASSSSGQGDETQYF
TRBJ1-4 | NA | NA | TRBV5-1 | TGCGCCAGCAGCCTGGTTCAGGGGATTAATGAAAAACTGTTTTTT | CASSLVQGINEKLFF
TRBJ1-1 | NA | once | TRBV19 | TGTGCCAGTAGTATAGCCGGCTTAATGAACACTGAAGCTTTCTTT | CASSIAGLMNTEAFF
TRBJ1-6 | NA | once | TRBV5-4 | TGTGCCAGCAGCTTGGGATCAGGGGCCATACCGCTCGATCATAATTCACCCCTCCACTTT | CASSLGSGAIPLDHNSPLHF
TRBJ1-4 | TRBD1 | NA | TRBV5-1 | TGCGCCAGCAGCCCCAAGGACAGGACAACTAATGAAAAACTGTTTTTT | CASSPKDRTTNEKLFF
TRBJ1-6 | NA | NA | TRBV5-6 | TGTGCCAGCAGCTTGGGTACCCAGGCTGTCGGTAATTCACCCCTCCACTTT | CASSLGTQAVGNSPLHF
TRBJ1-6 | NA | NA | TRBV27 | TGTGCCAGCAGTTTACGGACGGCCGTGGCCCTCCACTTT | CASSLRTAVALHF
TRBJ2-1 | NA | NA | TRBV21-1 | TGTGCCAGCAGCCGCCGACAGGGGGCTAGGATAGGTGAGCAGTTCTTC | CASSRRQGARIGEQFF
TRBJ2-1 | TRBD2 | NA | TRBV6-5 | TGTGCCAGCAGTTTTCGAGCGGGAGGGAACAATGAGCAGTTCTTC | CASSFRAGGNNEQFF
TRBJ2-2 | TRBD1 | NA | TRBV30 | TGTGCCTGGAGTCCAGGGGGCTGGCGGACCGGGGAGCTGTTTTTT | CAWSPGGWRTGELFF
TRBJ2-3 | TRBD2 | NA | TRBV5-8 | TGTGCCAGCAGCTTGGGACTAGCGGGAGCACGGAGCACAGATACGCAGTATTTT | CASSLGLAGARSTDTQYF
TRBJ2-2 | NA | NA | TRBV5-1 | TGCGCCAGCAGCTTGGGCCAGGTGAACACCGGGGAGCTGTTTTTT | CASSLGQVNTGELFF
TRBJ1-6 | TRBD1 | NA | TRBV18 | TGTGCCAGCTCACCCCCGGGACAGCATAATTCACCCCTCCACTTT | CASSPPGQHNSPLHF
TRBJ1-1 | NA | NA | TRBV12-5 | TGTGCTAGTGGCCTAGACAGGAACACTGAAGCTTTCTTT | CASGLDRNTEAFF
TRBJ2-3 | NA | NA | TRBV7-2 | TGTGCCAGCAGCAACTCCGACTACCGCACAGATACGCAGTATTTT | CASSNSDYRTDTQYF
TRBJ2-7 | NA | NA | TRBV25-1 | TGTGCCAGCAGGAAGAGGGCGGCCGGCGAGCAGTACTTC | CASRKRAAGEQYF
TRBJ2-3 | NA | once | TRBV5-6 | TGTGCCAGCAGCTTGCCAGTCCCAGATACGCAGTATTTT | CASSLPVPDTQYF
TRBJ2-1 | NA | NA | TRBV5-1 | TGCGCCAGCAGCTTGCGGCGGACGGACAATGAGCAGTTCTTC | CASSLRRTDNEQFF
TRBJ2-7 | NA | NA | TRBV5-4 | TGTGCCAGCAGCTCGGGGACTTTCCCCGTCTACGAGCAGTACTTC | CASSSGTFPVYEQYF
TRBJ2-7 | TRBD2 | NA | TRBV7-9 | TGTGCCAGCAGCTCAGGACTAGCGGGAGCTTACGAGCAGTACTTC | CASSSGLAGAYEQYF
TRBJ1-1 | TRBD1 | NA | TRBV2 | TGTGCCAGCAGCCTAGGACAGGGCACTGAAGCTTTCTTT | CASSLGQGTEAFF
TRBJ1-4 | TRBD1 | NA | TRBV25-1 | TGTGCCAGCAGTGAATCCCCTAGAGGCAGGGGGAATGAAAAACTGTTTTTT | CASSESPRGRGNEKLFF
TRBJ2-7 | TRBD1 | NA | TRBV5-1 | TGCGCCAGCAGCAGGGACAGAGACCTCTACGAGCAGTACTTC | CASSRDRDLYEQYF
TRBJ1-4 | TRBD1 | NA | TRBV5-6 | TGTGCCAGCAGCTTGGTCTCCGGACAGGGGTTTTATGAAAAACTGTTTTTT | CASSLVSGQGFYEKLFF
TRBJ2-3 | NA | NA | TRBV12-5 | TGTGCTAGTGGCGGGACGCAAAGCACAGATACGCAGTATTTT | CASGGTQSTDTQYF
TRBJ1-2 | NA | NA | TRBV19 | TGTGCCAGTAGTATTATCCTCGGGGGGCCCAACTATGGCTACACCTTC | CASSIILGGPNYGYTF
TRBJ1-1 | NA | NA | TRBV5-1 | TGCGCCAGCAGCCTGCAAGGGACGGCCACTGAAGCTTTCTTT | CASSLQGTATEAFF
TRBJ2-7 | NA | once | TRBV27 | TGTGCCAGCAGTTTATCGGGGGACGGGCTCTCCTACGAGCAGTACTTC | CASSLSGDGLSYEQYF
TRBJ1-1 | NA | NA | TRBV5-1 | TGCGCCAGCAGGCAAGGGGCGGCGGACACTGAAGCTTTCTTT | CASRQGAADTEAFF
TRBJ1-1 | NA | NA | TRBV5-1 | TGCGCCAGCAGCAAACCCCTAGGGACTGAAGCTTTCTTT | CASSKPLGTEAFF
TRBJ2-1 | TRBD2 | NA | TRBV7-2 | TGTGCCAGCAGCGCTCCTGAGACTAGCGGGAGGGCCCGGGGTAATGAGCAGTTCTTC | CASSAPETSGRARGNEQFF
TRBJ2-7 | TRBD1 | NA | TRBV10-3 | TGTGCCATCAGGGAAACAGGGGGAATCGCCTACGAGCAGTACTTC | CAIRETGGIAYEQYF
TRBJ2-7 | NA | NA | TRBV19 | TGTGCCAGTAGTTACACAGGATCCTACGAGCAGTACTTC | CASSYTGSYEQYF
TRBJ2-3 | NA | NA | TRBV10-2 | TGCGCCAGCAGTGAGGGAAGGGGTAGCGGACTAAGCACAGATACGCAGTATTTT | CASSEGRGSGLSTDTQYF
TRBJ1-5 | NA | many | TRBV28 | TGTGCCAGCAGTGCCGATAGATATAGCAATCAGCCCCAGCATTTT | CASSADRYSNQPQHF
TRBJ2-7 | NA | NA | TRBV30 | TGTGCCTGGAGTGTATCCGACTACGAGCAGTACTTC | CAWSVSDYEQYF
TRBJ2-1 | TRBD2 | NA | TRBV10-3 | TGTGCCATCGGACTAGCGGGGACCTACAATGAGCAGTTCTTC | CAIGLAGTYNEQFF
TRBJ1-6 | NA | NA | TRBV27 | TGTGCCAGCACCCCCAGTTCGGGGGGCTCGCATTCACCCCTCCACTTT | CASTPSSGGSHSPLHF
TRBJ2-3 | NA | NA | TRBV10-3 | TGTGCCATCAGTGACCTGCCAACGGATACGCAGTATTTT | CAISDLPTDTQYF
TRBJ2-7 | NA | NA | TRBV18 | TGTGCCAGCTCACCACCCGAGGACTTTGGAAATAACTACGAGCAGTACTTC | CASSPPEDFGNNYEQYF
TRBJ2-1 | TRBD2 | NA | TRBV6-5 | TGTGCCAGCAGTTACTCGGTTAGCGGGGGGTACAATGAGCAGTTCTTC | CASSYSVSGGYNEQFF
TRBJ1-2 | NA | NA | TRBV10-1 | TGCGCCAGCAGTGAGTCTAGGGGACTCCAGGGAATTGGCTACACCTTC | CASSESRGLQGIGYTF
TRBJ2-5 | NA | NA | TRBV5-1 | TGCGCCAGCAGCTTAAATCGTGACTATAGTGCGGAGACCCAGTACTTC | CASSLNRDYSAETQYF
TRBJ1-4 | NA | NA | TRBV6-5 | TGTGCCAGCAGTTACGCCGGAGCAACTAATGAAAAACTGTTTTTT | CASSYAGATNEKLFF